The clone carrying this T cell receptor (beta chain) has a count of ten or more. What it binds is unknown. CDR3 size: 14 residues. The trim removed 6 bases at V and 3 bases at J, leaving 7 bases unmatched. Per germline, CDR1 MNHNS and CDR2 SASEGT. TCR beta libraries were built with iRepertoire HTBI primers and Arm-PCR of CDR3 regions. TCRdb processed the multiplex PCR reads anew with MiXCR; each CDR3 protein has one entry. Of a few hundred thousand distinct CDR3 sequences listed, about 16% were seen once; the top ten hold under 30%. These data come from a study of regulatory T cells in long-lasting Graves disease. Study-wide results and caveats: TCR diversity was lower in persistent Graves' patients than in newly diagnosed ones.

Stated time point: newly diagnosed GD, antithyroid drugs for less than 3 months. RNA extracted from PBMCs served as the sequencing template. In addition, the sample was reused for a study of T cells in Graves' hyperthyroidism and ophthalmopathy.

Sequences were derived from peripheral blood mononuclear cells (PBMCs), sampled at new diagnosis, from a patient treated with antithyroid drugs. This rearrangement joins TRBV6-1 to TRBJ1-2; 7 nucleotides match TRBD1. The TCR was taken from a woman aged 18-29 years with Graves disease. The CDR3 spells CASRPTGAYYGYTF. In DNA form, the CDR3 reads TGTGCCAGCAGACCTACAGGGGCGTACTATGGCTACACCTTC.